This is a list of T cell receptor beta chains from one sample in a study of shared clonotypes between healthy human individuals. Profiling relied on immunoSEQ multiplex PCR, and the TCRdb table lists in-frame clones only, not all of them. Among over 950,000 clones, 70% to 80% were seen once, and the ten largest hold roughly 0.9%. The sequencing sample was made of memory CD4+ T cells from PBMCs. The receptors were gathered from a man younger than 35 in good health. Some clones in this sample may be carry-over from other donors' samples. Both conserved end residues are part of each CDR3. D genes are given only for firm matches. A row's size may be missing; if present it is once, few, many or a size class.

cdr3_nt: TGTGCCAGCAGTTATAGCGGGAACCAAGAGACCCAGTACTTC; cdr3_aa: CASSYSGNQETQYF; clone_size: NA; v_call: TRBV7-2; j_call: TRBJ2-5; d_call: TRBD2
cdr3_nt: TGTGCCAGCAGCCCTATTTCGCTCCCTGGGAATCAGCCCCAGCATTTT; cdr3_aa: CASSPISLPGNQPQHF; clone_size: NA; v_call: TRBV28; j_call: TRBJ1-5; d_call: NA
cdr3_nt: TGTGCCAGCAGAGTCGGACTAGCGGGAGTGGAGACCCAGTACTTC; cdr3_aa: CASRVGLAGVETQYF; clone_size: NA; v_call: TRBV11-2; j_call: TRBJ2-5; d_call: TRBD2
cdr3_nt: TGTGCCAGTAGTAACACCGGGACAGGAGGTCAGCCCCAGCATTTT; cdr3_aa: CASSNTGTGGQPQHF; clone_size: few; v_call: TRBV19; j_call: TRBJ1-5; d_call: TRBD1
cdr3_nt: TGTGCCAGCAGTGAATCGTTATCCGGGGAGCTGTTTTTT; cdr3_aa: CASSESLSGELFF; clone_size: NA; v_call: TRBV25-1; j_call: TRBJ2-2; d_call: NA
cdr3_nt: TGTGCCAGCAGCGTAACTAGTAGCTCAGATACGCAGTATTTT; cdr3_aa: CASSVTSSSDTQYF; clone_size: NA; v_call: TRBV9; j_call: TRBJ2-3; d_call: NA
cdr3_nt: TGTGCCAGCAGCCAAGTTTATGGGCAAGGGCAAGAGACCCAGTACTTC; cdr3_aa: CASSQVYGQGQETQYF; clone_size: NA; v_call: TRBV14; j_call: TRBJ2-5; d_call: NA
cdr3_nt: TGTGCCAGCGGCAACTCGGGACAGGGGGCGGTCGAGCAGTACTTC; cdr3_aa: CASGNSGQGAVEQYF; clone_size: NA; v_call: TRBV5-4; j_call: TRBJ2-7; d_call: TRBD1
cdr3_nt: TGTGCCAGCAGCTTAGTACTTGGGGCGAACACCGGGGAGCTGTTTTTT; cdr3_aa: CASSLVLGANTGELFF; clone_size: NA; v_call: TRBV11-2; j_call: TRBJ2-2; d_call: NA
cdr3_nt: TGTGCCAGGACAGGGGGCTACGAGCAGTACTTC; cdr3_aa: CARTGGYEQYF; clone_size: NA; v_call: TRBV9; j_call: TRBJ2-7; d_call: TRBD1
cdr3_nt: TGTGCCAGCAGCCCACACCTCACAGATACGCAGTATTTT; cdr3_aa: CASSPHLTDTQYF; clone_size: many; v_call: TRBV9; j_call: TRBJ2-3; d_call: NA
cdr3_nt: TGTGCCAGCAGTTTATGGGGACAGGGGACTGGCTACACCTTC; cdr3_aa: CASSLWGQGTGYTF; clone_size: NA; v_call: TRBV28; j_call: TRBJ1-2; d_call: TRBD1
cdr3_nt: TGTGCCAGCAGCCCGAGGGAGGGGCGAACTGAAGCTTTCTTT; cdr3_aa: CASSPREGRTEAFF; clone_size: NA; v_call: TRBV5-4; j_call: TRBJ1-1; d_call: NA
cdr3_nt: TGTGCCAGCAGTTTTAGGGGACTTAACACCGGGGAGCTGTTTTTT; cdr3_aa: CASSFRGLNTGELFF; clone_size: NA; v_call: TRBV27; j_call: TRBJ2-2; d_call: NA
cdr3_nt: TGTGCCAGCAGTCCGAGATACAGGGGGCTCGACGAGCAGTACTTC; cdr3_aa: CASSPRYRGLDEQYF; clone_size: NA; v_call: TRBV27; j_call: TRBJ2-7; d_call: TRBD1
cdr3_nt: TGTGCCAGCAGCAAGGGACAGGAAGCCTCCTACAATGAGCAGTTCTTC; cdr3_aa: CASSKGQEASYNEQFF; clone_size: many; v_call: TRBV2; j_call: TRBJ2-1; d_call: TRBD1
cdr3_nt: TGTGCCAGCAGTTTTGACAGGTTTAGCGGCTACACCTTC; cdr3_aa: CASSFDRFSGYTF; clone_size: NA; v_call: TRBV28; j_call: TRBJ1-2; d_call: NA
cdr3_nt: TGTGCCAGTAGTATAGACGGGTCCGCTGGCTACACCTTC; cdr3_aa: CASSIDGSAGYTF; clone_size: NA; v_call: TRBV19; j_call: TRBJ1-2; d_call: NA
cdr3_nt: TGTGCCAGCAGCGTAGCTACGGGGGGCTTGAACACTGAAGCTTTCTTT; cdr3_aa: CASSVATGGLNTEAFF; clone_size: NA; v_call: TRBV9; j_call: TRBJ1-1; d_call: NA
cdr3_nt: TGTGCCTGGAGTCTTAACAGGGAGGGCTACACCTTC; cdr3_aa: CAWSLNREGYTF; clone_size: NA; v_call: TRBV30; j_call: TRBJ1-2; d_call: NA
cdr3_nt: TGTGCCAGCAGCTCGCACAGGGGCGGCAAGACCCAGTACTTC; cdr3_aa: CASSSHRGGKTQYF; clone_size: NA; v_call: TRBV7-2; j_call: TRBJ2-5; d_call: TRBD1
cdr3_nt: TGCGCCAGCAGCCGCGACAGAGGAAACACCATATATTTT; cdr3_aa: CASSRDRGNTIYF; clone_size: NA; v_call: TRBV4-3; j_call: TRBJ1-3; d_call: NA
cdr3_nt: TGTGCCAGCCAGCGGTGGGAAGAGCAGTTCTTC; cdr3_aa: CASQRWEEQFF; clone_size: few; v_call: TRBV28; j_call: TRBJ2-1; d_call: NA
cdr3_nt: TGTGCCAGCAGCCAAGGTGGGACTAGCGGGAAATACGAGCAGTACTTC; cdr3_aa: CASSQGGTSGKYEQYF; clone_size: NA; v_call: TRBV5-4; j_call: TRBJ2-7; d_call: TRBD2
cdr3_nt: TGTGCCAGCAGCGCCGATCCGGGACAGTATTCTGAGCAGTTCTTC; cdr3_aa: CASSADPGQYSEQFF; clone_size: NA; v_call: TRBV9; j_call: TRBJ2-1; d_call: TRBD1
cdr3_nt: TGTGCCAGCAGGTCTACCATGGGAGGAGATACGCAGTATTTT; cdr3_aa: CASRSTMGGDTQYF; clone_size: NA; v_call: TRBV7-3; j_call: TRBJ2-3; d_call: NA
cdr3_nt: TGTGCCAGCAGCTTACTCAGGGGGCGCGGGAATGGCTACACCTTC; cdr3_aa: CASSLLRGRGNGYTF; clone_size: NA; v_call: TRBV11-2; j_call: TRBJ1-2; d_call: TRBD1
cdr3_nt: TGCAGCGTTGAAGGGACAGGGGGCATAGGCACTGAAGCTTTCTTT; cdr3_aa: CSVEGTGGIGTEAFF; clone_size: NA; v_call: TRBV29-1; j_call: TRBJ1-1; d_call: TRBD1
cdr3_nt: TGTGCCAGCAGTTTAACCGGGACAGGGTATGGCTACACCTTC; cdr3_aa: CASSLTGTGYGYTF; clone_size: NA; v_call: TRBV28; j_call: TRBJ1-2; d_call: TRBD1
cdr3_nt: TGCGCCAGCAGCCTCCTTCAGCGGACGGAGCAGTTCTTC; cdr3_aa: CASSLLQRTEQFF; clone_size: NA; v_call: TRBV5-1; j_call: TRBJ2-1; d_call: NA
cdr3_nt: TGTGCCAGCAGTAAGACAGACAACTATGGCTACACCTTC; cdr3_aa: CASSKTDNYGYTF; clone_size: few; v_call: TRBV6-1; j_call: TRBJ1-2; d_call: NA